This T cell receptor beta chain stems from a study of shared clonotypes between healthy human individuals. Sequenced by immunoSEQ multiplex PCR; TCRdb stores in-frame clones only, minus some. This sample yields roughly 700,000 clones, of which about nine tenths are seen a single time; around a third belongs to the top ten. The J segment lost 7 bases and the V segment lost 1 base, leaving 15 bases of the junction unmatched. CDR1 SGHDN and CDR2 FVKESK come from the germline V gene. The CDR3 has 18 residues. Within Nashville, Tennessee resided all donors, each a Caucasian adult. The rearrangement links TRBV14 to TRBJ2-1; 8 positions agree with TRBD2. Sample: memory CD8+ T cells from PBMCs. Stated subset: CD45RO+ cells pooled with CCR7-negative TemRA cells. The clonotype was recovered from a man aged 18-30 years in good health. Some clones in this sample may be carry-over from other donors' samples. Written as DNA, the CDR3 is TGTGCCAGCAGCCAAGGCTTTGGGGGGACGGGAGGGCGTAATGAGCAGTTCTTC. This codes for CASSQGFGGTGGRNEQFF.